The 23 T cell receptor beta chains in this list originate from one sample, sequenced in a study of identical twins. TCRdb passed the 5' RACE reads through MiXCR, listing each CDR3 protein once. The repertoire holds hundreds of thousands of distinct CDR3 sequences, with 8.5% to 9% as singletons. Separately, the same data were catalogued under a study of yellow fever vaccine responses in identical twins.

The material sequenced was PBMCs. Receptor source: a woman between 18 and 29 years old in good health.

This clonotype has just a few counts. The CDR3 is CASSLTGGGAVDTQYF. CDR3 nucleotides: TGCGCCAGCAGCTTGACCGGCGGGGGGGCCGTAGATACGCAGTATTTT. The chain employs TRBV5-1 and TRBJ2-3; 9 nucleotides match TRBD2. The CDR3 spans 16 residues. Unmatched junction bases numbered 8, after V lost 1 base and J lost 5 bases. Germline loops: CDR1 SGHRS, CDR2 YFSETQ.

This clonotype was counted ten times or more. The V gene is TRBV29-1, the J gene TRBJ2-1; TRBD1 agrees at 7 bases. Germline lookup yields CDR1 SQVTM and CDR2 ANQGSEA. V dropped 2 bases and J dropped 10; count of bases not matched to a gene: 11. There are 14 residues in the CDR3. The CDR3, as DNA: TGCAGCGTTGAAAAGGGGACGACAGGGCGAGAGCAGTTCTTC. Its translation: CSVEKGTTGREQFF.

V is TRBV27 and J is TRBJ2-3; 8 nucleotides match TRBD2. Losses at the gene ends were 6 bases for V and 4 bases for J; bases not matched to a gene: 12. CDR1 is MNHEY and CDR2 is SMNVEV in the germline V gene (reference sequence). This CDR3 has 16 residues. The CDR3 reads CASRKMKTSAADTQYF. CDR3 bases: TGTGCCAGCAGAAAAATGAAGACTAGCGCCGCAGATACGCAGTATTTT.

This clonotype was seen many times. This sequence joins TRBV25-1 and TRBJ2-1; 8 bases match TRBD1. Losses at the gene ends were 10 bases for V and 5 bases for J; bases not matched to a gene: 7. Germline V CDR1 and CDR2: MGHDK, SYGVNS. The CDR3 has 13 residues. Here the CDR3 reads CANGTGLNNEQFF. The CDR3 DNA reads as TGTGCCAACGGGACAGGCCTTAACAATGAGCAGTTCTTC.

The V gene is TRBV6-1, the J gene TRBJ2-7; TRBD2 agrees at 11 bases. Germline V gene sequence: CDR1 MNHNS, CDR2 SASEGT. V lost 2 bases to trimming and J lost 4 bases; unmatched junction nucleotides: 4. CDR3 size: 15 residues. The CDR3 nucleotides read TGTGCCAGCAGTGAATCAGGACTAGCGGGTTACGAGCAGTACTTC. As protein: CASSESGLAGYEQYF.

This clonotype was found once. This chain uses TRBV7-9 with TRBJ2-3, with D unclear. This CDR3 has 13 amino acids. V shed 4 bases and J shed 10 bases, with 15 bases lying between them. The V gene's germline CDR1 is SEHNR and CDR2 FQNEAQ (reference sequence). CDR3 loop: CASSSLRSVAQYF. The DNA for the CDR3 is TGTGCCAGCAGCTCCCTACGGTCTGTTGCGCAGTATTTT.

CDR3 sequence: CASSYSSTASYEQYF. CDR3 sequence (DNA): TGTGCCAGCAGTTACTCATCGACGGCCTCCTACGAGCAGTACTTC. The chain joins TRBV6-5 to TRBJ2-7; D is ambiguous. This CDR3 comprises 15 residues. The V gene lost 0 bases and the J gene lost 0 bases, with 9 bases spanning the gap. Germline V gene sequence: CDR1 MNHEY, CDR2 SVGAGI.

This clonotype was counted between two and nine times. The CDR3 reads CASNFWVSGSSEQYF. The CDR3 DNA reads as TGTGCCAGCAATTTCTGGGTCAGCGGGAGTAGCGAGCAGTACTTC. The chain combines TRBV6-5 with TRBJ2-7; 8 bases line up with TRBD2. The V gene end was trimmed by 7 bases and the J gene end by 6 bases; junction bases not matched to a gene: 14. The CDR3 has 15 residues. Germline loops: CDR1 MNHEY, CDR2 SVGAGI.

This clonotype appeared a few times. This chain joins TRBV25-1 and TRBJ1-1, with TRBD1 matching 8 bases. V gave up 5 bases and J gave up 5 bases; unmatched junction bases: 4. The CDR3 runs 13 residues. Germline CDR1 and CDR2: MGHDK and SYGVNS. CDR3 in amino acids: CASSRQGRTEAFF. Written as DNA, the CDR3 is TGTGCCAGCAGTAGACAGGGGCGAACTGAAGCTTTCTTT. The whole variable domain, filled in from reference TRBV25-1 and TRBJ1-1, reads EADIYQTPRYLVIGTGKKITLECSQTMGHDKMYWYQQDPGMELHLIHYSYGVNSTEKGDLSSESTVSRIRTEHFPLTLESARPSHTSQYLCASSRQGRTEAFFGQGTRLTVV.

The sample holds a few counts of this clonotype. The genes are TRBV20-1 and TRBJ2-5; TRBD2 agrees at 10 bases. The V gene's germline CDR1 is DFQATT and CDR2 SNEGSKA (reference sequence). The junction had 5 bases not matched to a gene; V was cut back by 6 bases and J by 4 bases. There are 13 residues in the CDR3. The CDR3: CSALAGAVETQYF. The CDR3 DNA reads as TGCAGTGCCCTAGCGGGAGCTGTAGAGACCCAGTACTTC.

The V gene is TRBV29-1, the J gene TRBJ2-2, with TRBD2 matching over 13 bases. There are 14 residues in the CDR3. CDR1 is SQVTM, CDR2 ANQGSEA, per germline. V shed 4 bases, J shed 7 bases, and the junction held 3 bases outside the gene matches. CDR3: CSVAGLAGSGELFF. The CDR3 DNA follows: TGCAGCGTTGCGGGACTAGCGGGGAGCGGGGAGCTGTTTTTT.

This clonotype appeared many times. V and J are TRBV12-3 or TRBV12-4 and TRBJ2-3, with TRBD1 matching 9 bases. The ends lost 4 bases at V and 4 bases at J; junction bases unmatched: 3. The CDR3 length is 14 residues. Here the CDR3 DNA reads TGTGCCAGCAGTTCGGGACAGGGCGCAGATACGCAGTATTTT. Translating it yields CASSSGQGADTQYF.

J is TRBJ1-2 and V is TRBV12-3 or TRBV12-4; D gene uncertain. This CDR3 comprises 13 residues. V lost 6 bases and J lost 3, with 11 bases in between. The CDR3 loop reads CASSRATDYGYTF. The CDR3 DNA sequence: TGTGCCAGCAGCCGTGCTACTGACTATGGCTACACCTTC.

This clonotype was seen ten or more times. The DNA of the CDR3 is TGCAGCGTTTCCTACCTAATCGGGGAGACCCAGTACTTC. Its translation: CSVSYLIGETQYF. The rearrangement links TRBV29-1 to TRBJ2-5, with D unclear. The CDR3 runs 13 residues. V dropped 5 bases and J dropped 5 bases, with 15 bases sitting between them. Germline CDR1 SQVTM, CDR2 ANQGSEA.

This clonotype was seen many times. The chain's CDR3 is CSATDTNSETQYF. The CDR3 region has the DNA TGCAGTGCCACAGATACGAACTCGGAGACCCAGTACTTC. The rearrangement joins TRBV20-1 to TRBJ2-5; no firm D call. The CDR3 length is 13 residues. The V end was cut by 6 bases, the J end by 5 bases, with 16 bases between. CDR1 is DFQATT and CDR2 is SNEGSKA in the germline V gene (reference sequence).

This clonotype has a count of ten or more. V is TRBV4-1 and J is TRBJ2-2; D uncertain. The CDR3 spans 15 residues. Germline CDR1 is MGHRA and CDR2 is YSYEKL. Between the trimmed V and J ends, which lost 1 base and 3 bases, there was a span of 9 bases. For the CDR3, the DNA is TGCGCCAGCAGCCAAGTGGTCCGATACACCGGGGAGCTGTTTTTT. Translation: CASSQVVRYTGELFF.

The table lists this clonotype with many counts. V gene TRBV12-3 or TRBV12-4 combines with J gene TRBJ2-1; TRBD2 matches 10 bases. This CDR3 is 17 amino acids long. The trim removed 8 bases at V and 4 bases at J, leaving 14 bases unmatched. The CDR3 loop reads CASRRLAGTRIYNEQFF. CDR3 DNA sequence: TGTGCCAGCCGAAGACTAGCGGGTACCCGTATATACAATGAGCAGTTCTTC.

This clonotype occurred many times. This CDR3 is CSAKRRGAGYNEQFF. For the CDR3, the DNA is TGCAGTGCCAAGAGGAGAGGGGCCGGCTACAATGAGCAGTTCTTC. The chain couples TRBV20-1 to TRBJ2-1, with D perhaps given as TRBD1 or TRBD2 (5 bases each). Germline loops: CDR1 DFQATT, CDR2 SNEGSKA (reference sequence). The CDR3 runs 15 residues. V gave up 6 bases and J gave up 3 bases, with 18 bases separating them.

The CDR3 loop reads CASSLGGLGANVLTF. The CDR3 region has the DNA TGCGCCAGCAGCCTAGGGGGCTTAGGGGCCAACGTCCTGACTTTC. The chain joins TRBV5-1 to TRBJ2-6, with 7 nucleotides matching TRBD1. Germline lookup yields CDR1 SGHRS and CDR2 YFSETQ. The CDR3 extends over 15 amino acids. Trimming took 4 bases from V and 4 from J; bases not matched to a gene: 5.

This clonotype was counted ten times or more. The rearrangement links TRBV14 to TRBJ2-1, with 9 bases lining up with TRBD2. CDR3 size: 22 residues. CDR1 and CDR2 from the germline V gene are SGHDN and FVKESK. Germline trimming cut 1 base from V and 0 bases from J; bases unmatched to any gene: 19. CDR3 nucleotides: TGTGCCAGCAGCCAAGTTGATTGGAGGCTGGCGGGAGGGCGAAGCTCCTACAATGAGCAGTTCTTC. This encodes CASSQVDWRLAGGRSSYNEQFF.

The chain has TRBV12-3 or TRBV12-4 and TRBJ2-1; 8 nucleotides agree with TRBD2. The CDR3 runs 14 residues. Trimming removed 8 bases from V and 2 bases from J; junction bases left unmatched: 5. CDR3 sequence: CASGPAGAYNEQFF. CDR3 sequence (DNA): TGTGCCAGCGGACCAGCGGGGGCCTACAATGAGCAGTTCTTC.

The chain carries TRBV28 and TRBJ2-5; D assignment may be TRBD1 or TRBD2 (5 bases each). V lost 2 bases to trimming and J lost 7 bases, with 17 bases between them. The CDR3 length is 15 residues. The germline CDR1 and CDR2 sequences are MDHEN and SYDVKM. The CDR3 protein is CASSLTGTNGWTQYF. The CDR3 DNA sequence: TGTGCCAGCAGTTTAACCGGGACCAATGGGTGGACCCAGTACTTC.

In this sample, this clonotype turned up a few times. The rearrangement links TRBV27 to TRBJ2-7, with D tentatively TRBD2 (5 bases). CDR3 length: 16 amino acids. From germline, CDR1 is MNHEY and CDR2 SMNVEV (reference sequence). V was shortened by 7 bases and J by 4 bases, with 23 bases between the two germline ends. As DNA, the CDR3 is TGTGCCAGCAAGTTTAACGCGGGTTTGTTGGGTTACGAGCAGTACTTC. It specifies CASKFNAGLLGYEQYF.